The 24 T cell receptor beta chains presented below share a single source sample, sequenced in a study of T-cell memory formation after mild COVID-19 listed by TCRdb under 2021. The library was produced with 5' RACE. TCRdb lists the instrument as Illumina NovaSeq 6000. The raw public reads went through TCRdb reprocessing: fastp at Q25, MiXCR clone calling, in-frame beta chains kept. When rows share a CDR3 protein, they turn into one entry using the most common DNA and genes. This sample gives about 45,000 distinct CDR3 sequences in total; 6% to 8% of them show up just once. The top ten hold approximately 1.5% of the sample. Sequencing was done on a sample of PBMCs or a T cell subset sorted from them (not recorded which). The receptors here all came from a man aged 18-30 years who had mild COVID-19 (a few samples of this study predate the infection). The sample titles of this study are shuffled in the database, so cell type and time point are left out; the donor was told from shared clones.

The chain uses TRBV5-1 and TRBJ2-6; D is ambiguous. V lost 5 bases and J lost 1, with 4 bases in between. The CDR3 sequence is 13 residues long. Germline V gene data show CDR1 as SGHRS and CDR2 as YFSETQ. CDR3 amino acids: CASRLSGANVLTF. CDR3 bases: TGCGCCAGCAGGCTATCTGGGGCCAACGTCCTGACTTTC.

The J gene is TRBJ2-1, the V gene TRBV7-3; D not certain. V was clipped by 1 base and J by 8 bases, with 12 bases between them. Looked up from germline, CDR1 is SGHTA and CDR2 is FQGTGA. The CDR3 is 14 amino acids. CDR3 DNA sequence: TGTGCCAGCAGCTTAAGTCACATTAAGGATGAGCAGTTCTTC. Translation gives CASSLSHIKDEQFF.

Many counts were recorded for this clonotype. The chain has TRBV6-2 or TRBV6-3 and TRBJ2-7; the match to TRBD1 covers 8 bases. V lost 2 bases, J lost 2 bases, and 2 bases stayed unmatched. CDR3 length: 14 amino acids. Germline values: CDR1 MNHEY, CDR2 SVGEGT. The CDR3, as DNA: TGTGCCAGCAGTTACGGGGACAGGACCTACGAGCAGTACTTC. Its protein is CASSYGDRTYEQYF.

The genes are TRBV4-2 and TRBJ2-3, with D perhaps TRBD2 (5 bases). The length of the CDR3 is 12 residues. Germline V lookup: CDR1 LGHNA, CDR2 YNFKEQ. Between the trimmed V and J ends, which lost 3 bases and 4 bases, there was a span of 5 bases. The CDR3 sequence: CASSQGADTQYF. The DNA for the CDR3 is TGTGCCAGCAGCCAGGGAGCAGATACGCAGTATTTT.

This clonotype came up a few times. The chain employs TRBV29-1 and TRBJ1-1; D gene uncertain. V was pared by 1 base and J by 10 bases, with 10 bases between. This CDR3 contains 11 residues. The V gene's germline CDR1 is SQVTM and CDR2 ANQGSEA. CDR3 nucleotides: TGCAGCGTTGAAGCAGGTCTAGGAGCTTTCTTT. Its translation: CSVEAGLGAFF.

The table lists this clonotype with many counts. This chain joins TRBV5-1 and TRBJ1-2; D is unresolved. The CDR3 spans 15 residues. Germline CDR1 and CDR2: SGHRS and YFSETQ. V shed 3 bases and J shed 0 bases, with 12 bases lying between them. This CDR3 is CASSYIYPANYGYTF. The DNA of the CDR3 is TGCGCCAGCAGCTACATTTACCCAGCTAACTATGGCTACACCTTC. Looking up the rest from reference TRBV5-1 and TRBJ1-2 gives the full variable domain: KAGVTQTPRYLIKTRGQQVTLSCSPISGHRSVSWYQQTPGQGLQFLFEYFSETQRNKGNFPGRFSGRQFSNSRSEMNVSTLELGDSALYLCASSYIYPANYGYTFGSGTRLTVV.

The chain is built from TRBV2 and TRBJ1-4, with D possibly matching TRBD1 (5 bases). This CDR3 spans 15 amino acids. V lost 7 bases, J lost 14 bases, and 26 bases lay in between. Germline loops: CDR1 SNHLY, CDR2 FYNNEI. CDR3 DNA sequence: TGTGCCAGCATGAAGGGACCTCGACAAGATCCTCTGCTGTTTTTT. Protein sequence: CASMKGPRQDPLLFF.

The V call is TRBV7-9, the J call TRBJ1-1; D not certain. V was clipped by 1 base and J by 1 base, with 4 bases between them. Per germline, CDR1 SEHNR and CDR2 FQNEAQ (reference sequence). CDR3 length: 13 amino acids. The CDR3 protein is CASSLDRNTEAFF. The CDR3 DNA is TGTGCCAGCAGCTTAGATCGGAACACTGAAGCTTTCTTT.

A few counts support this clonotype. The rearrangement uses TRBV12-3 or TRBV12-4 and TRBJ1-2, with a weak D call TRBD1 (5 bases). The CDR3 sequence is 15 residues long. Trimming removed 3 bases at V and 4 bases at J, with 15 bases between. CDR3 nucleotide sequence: TGTGCCAGCAGTTTTCAGGGCAGTAAGGGCTATGGCTACACCTTC. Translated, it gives CASSFQGSKGYGYTF.

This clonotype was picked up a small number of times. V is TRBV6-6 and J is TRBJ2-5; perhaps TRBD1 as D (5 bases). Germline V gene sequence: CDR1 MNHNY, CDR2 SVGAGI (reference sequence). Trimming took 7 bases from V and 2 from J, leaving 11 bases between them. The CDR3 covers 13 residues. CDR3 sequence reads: CASIVTGQETQYF. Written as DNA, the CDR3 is TGTGCCAGCATAGTCACAGGACAAGAGACCCAGTACTTC.

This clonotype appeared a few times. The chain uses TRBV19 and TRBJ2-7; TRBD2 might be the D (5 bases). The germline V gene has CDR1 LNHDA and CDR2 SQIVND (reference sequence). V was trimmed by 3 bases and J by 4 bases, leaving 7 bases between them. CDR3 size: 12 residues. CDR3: CASSIRGYEQYF. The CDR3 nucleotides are TGTGCCAGTAGTATCCGGGGATACGAGCAGTACTTC. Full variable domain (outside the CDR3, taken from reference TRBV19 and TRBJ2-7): DGGITQSPKYLFRKEGQNVTLSCEQNLNHDAMYWYRQDPGQGLRLIYYSQIVNDFQKGDIAEGYSVSREKKESFPLTVTSAQKNPTAFYLCASSIRGYEQYFGPGTRLTVT.

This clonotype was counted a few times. This CDR3 is CASGVGRDYEQYV. CDR3 DNA: TGTGCCAGCGGAGTAGGCCGGGACTACGAGCAGTACGTC. The chain uses TRBV2 and TRBJ2-7; TRBD2 is a possible D gene (5 bases). The CDR3 is 13 residues long. The germline gives CDR1 SNHLY, CDR2 FYNNEI. Between the trimmed V and J ends, which lost 8 bases and 3 bases, there was a span of 14 bases.

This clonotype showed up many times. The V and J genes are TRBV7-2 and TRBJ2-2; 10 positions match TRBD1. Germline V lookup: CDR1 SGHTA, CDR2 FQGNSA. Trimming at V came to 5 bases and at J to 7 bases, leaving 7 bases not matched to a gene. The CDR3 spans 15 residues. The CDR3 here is CASSTRGQGHGELFF. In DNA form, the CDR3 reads TGTGCCAGCAGCACCAGGGGACAGGGGCACGGGGAGCTGTTTTTT.

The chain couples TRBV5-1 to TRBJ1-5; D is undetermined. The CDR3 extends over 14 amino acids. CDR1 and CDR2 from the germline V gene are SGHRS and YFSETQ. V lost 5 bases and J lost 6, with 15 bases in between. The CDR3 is CASRQDFGGQPQHF. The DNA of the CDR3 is TGCGCCAGCAGGCAGGACTTTGGAGGTCAGCCCCAGCATTTT. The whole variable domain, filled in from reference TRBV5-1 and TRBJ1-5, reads KAGVTQTPRYLIKTRGQQVTLSCSPISGHRSVSWYQQTPGQGLQFLFEYFSETQRNKGNFPGRFSGRQFSNSRSEMNVSTLELGDSALYLCASRQDFGGQPQHFGDGTRLSIL.

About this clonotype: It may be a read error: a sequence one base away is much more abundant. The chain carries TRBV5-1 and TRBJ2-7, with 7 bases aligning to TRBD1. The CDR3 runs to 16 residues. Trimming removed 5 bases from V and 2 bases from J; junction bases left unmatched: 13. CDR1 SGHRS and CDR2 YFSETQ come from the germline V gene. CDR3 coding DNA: TGCGCCAGCAGATCCCTTACTGGGGACAGCGCCTACGAGCAGTACTTC. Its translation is CASRSLTGDSAYEQYF.

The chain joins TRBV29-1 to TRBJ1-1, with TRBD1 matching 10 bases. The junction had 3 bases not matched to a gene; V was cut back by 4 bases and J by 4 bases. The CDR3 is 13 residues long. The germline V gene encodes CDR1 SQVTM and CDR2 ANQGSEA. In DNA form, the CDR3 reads TGCAGCGTTGGACAGGGGGCGGTCACTGAAGCTTTCTTT. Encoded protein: CSVGQGAVTEAFF. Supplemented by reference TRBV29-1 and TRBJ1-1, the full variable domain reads SAVISQKPSRDICQRGTSLTIQCQVDSQVTMMFWYRQQPGQSLTLIATANQGSEATYESGFVIDKFPISRPNLTFSTLTVSNMSPEDSSIYLCSVGQGAVTEAFFGQGTRLTVV.

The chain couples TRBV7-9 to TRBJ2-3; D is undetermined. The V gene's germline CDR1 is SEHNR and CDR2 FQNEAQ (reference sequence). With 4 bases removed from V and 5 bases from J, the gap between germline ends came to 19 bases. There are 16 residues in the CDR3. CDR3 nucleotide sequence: TGTGCCAGCAGCTCGACGATGGGTCTAATGGGAGATACGCAGTATTTT. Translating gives CASSSTMGLMGDTQYF.

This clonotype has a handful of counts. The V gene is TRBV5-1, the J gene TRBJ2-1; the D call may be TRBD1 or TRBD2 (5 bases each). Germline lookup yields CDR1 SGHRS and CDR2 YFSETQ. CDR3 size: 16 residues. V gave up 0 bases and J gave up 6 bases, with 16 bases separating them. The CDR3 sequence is CASSLAPSGTANEQFF. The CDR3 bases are TGCGCCAGCAGCTTGGCGCCCTCGGGGACCGCCAATGAGCAGTTCTTC.

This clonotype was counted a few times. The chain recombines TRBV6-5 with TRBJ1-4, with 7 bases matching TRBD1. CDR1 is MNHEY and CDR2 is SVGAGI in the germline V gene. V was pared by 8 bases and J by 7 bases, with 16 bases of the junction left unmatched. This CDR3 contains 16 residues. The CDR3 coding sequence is TGTGCCAGCGGACGGGACAGAACTCGCCGACGTGAAAAACTGTTTTTT. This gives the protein CASGRDRTRRREKLFF.

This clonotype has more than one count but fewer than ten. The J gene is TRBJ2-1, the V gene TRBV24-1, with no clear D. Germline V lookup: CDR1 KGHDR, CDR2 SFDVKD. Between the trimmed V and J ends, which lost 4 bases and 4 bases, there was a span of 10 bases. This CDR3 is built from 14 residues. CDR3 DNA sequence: TGTGCCACCAGTGACCCCGGACCGTACAATGAGCAGTTCTTC. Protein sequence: CATSDPGPYNEQFF.

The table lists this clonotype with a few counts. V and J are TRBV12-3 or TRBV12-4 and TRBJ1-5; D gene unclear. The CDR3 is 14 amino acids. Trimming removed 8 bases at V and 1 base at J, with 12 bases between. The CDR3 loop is CASGVGASNQPQHF. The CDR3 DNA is TGTGCCAGCGGAGTCGGCGCCAGCAATCAGCCCCAGCATTTT.

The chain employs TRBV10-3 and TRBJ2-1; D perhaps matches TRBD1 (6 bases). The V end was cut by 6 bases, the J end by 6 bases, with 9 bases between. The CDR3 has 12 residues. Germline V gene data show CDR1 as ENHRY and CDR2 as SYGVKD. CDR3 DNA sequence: TGTGCCATCAGGGGGGCGAGCAATGAGCAGTTCTTC. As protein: CAIRGASNEQFF.

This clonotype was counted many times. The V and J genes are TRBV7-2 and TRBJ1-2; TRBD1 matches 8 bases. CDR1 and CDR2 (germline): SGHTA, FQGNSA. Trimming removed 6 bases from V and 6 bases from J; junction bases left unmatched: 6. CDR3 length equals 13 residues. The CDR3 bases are TGTGCCAGCAGTCTGGACAGGGTCGATGGCTACACCTTC. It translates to CASSLDRVDGYTF.

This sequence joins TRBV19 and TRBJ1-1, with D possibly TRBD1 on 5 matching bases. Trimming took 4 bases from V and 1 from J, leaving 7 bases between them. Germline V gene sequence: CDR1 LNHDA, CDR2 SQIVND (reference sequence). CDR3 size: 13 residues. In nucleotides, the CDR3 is TGTGCCAGTAGTAACCAGGGGAACACTGAAGCTTTCTTT. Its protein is CASSNQGNTEAFF.